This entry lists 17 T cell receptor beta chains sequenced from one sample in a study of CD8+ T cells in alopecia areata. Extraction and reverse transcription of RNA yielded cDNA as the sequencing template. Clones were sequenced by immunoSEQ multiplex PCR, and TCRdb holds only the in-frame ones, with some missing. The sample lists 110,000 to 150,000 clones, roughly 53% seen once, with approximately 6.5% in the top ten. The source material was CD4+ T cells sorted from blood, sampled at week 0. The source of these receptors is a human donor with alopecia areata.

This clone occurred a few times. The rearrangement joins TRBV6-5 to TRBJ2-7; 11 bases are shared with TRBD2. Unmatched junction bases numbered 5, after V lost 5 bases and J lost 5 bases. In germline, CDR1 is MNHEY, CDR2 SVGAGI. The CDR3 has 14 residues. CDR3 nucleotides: TGTGCCAGCAGTGGAACTAGCGGGGGCCACGAGCAGTACTTC. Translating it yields CASSGTSGGHEQYF.

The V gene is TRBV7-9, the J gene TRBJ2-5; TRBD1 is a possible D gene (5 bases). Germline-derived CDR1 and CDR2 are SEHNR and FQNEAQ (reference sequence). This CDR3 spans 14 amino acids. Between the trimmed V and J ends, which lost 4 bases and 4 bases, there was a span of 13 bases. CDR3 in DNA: TGTGCCAGCAGCTGGGGCTCCGCCGGAGAGACCCAGTACTTC. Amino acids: CASSWGSAGETQYF.

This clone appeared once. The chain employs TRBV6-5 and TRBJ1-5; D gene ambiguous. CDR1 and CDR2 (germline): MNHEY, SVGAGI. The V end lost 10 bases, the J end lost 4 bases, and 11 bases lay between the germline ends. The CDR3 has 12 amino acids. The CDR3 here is CATREGNQPQHF. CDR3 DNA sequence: TGTGCCACCCGGGAGGGTAATCAGCCCCAGCATTTT.

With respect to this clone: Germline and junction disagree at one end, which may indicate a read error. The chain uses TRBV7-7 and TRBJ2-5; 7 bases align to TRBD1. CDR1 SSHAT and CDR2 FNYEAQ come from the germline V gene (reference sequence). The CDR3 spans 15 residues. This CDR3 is CASSFRTGQQETQYF. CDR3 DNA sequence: TGTGCTAGCAGCTTTAGGACAGGTCAACAAGAGACCCAGTACTTC.

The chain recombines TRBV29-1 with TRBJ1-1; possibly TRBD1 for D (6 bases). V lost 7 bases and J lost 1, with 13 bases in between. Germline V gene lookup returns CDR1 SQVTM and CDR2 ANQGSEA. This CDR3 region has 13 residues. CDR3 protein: CSAEGQSNTEAFF. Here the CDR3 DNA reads TGCAGCGCCGAGGGACAATCGAACACTGAAGCTTTCTTT. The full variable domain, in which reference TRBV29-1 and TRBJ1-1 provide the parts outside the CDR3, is SAVISQKPSRDICQRGTSLTIQCQVDSQVTMMFWYRQQPGQSLTLIATANQGSEATYESGFVIDKFPISRPNLTFSTLTVSNMSPEDSSIYLCSAEGQSNTEAFFGQGTRLTVV.

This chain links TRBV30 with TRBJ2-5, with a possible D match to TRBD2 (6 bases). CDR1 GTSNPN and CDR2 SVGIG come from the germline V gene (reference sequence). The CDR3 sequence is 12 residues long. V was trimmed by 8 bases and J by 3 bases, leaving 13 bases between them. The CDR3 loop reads CAGRDSKETQYF. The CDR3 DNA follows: TGTGCCGGACGGGACTCGAAAGAGACCCAGTACTTC.

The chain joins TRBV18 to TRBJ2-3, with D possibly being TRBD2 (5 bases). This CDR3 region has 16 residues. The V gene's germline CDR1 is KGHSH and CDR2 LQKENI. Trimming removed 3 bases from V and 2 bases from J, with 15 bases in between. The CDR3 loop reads CASSPRLTRITDTQYF. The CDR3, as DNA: TGTGCCAGCTCACCGAGACTAACTCGGATCACAGATACGCAGTATTTT.

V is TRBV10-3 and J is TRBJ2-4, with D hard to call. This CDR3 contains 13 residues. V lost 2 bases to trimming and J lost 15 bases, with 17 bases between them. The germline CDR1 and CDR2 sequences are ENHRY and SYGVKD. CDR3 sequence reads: CAISEGNGRTLYF. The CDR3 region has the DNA TGTGCCATCAGTGAGGGGAACGGACGGACCCTGTACTTC.

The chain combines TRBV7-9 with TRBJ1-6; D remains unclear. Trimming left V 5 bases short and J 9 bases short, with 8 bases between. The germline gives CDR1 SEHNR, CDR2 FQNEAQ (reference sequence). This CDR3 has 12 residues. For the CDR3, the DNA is TGTGCCAGCAGCCGCGGTGGTTCACCCCTCCACTTT. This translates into CASSRGGSPLHF. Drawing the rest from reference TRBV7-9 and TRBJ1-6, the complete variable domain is DTGVSQNPRHKITKRGQNVTFRCDPISEHNRLYWYRQTLGQGPEFLTYFQNEAQLEKSRLLSDRFSAERPKGSFSTLEIQRTEQGDSAMYLCASSRGGSPLHFGNGTRLTVT.

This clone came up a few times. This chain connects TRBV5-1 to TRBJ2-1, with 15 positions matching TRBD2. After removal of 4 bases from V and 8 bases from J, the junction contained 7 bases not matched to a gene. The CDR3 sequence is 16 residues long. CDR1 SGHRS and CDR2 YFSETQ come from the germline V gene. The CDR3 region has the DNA TGCGCCAGCAGCCCCCGGACTAGCGGGGGGGCCCATGAGCAGTTCTTC. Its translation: CASSPRTSGGAHEQFF.

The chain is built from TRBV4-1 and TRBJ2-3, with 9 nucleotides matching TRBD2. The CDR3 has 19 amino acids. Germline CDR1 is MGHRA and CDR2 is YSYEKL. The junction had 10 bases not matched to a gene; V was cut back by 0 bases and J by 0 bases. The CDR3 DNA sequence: TGCGCCAGCAGCCAAGATGGCGGGGCTAGCGGGACTAGCACAGATACGCAGTATTTT. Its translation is CASSQDGGASGTSTDTQYF.

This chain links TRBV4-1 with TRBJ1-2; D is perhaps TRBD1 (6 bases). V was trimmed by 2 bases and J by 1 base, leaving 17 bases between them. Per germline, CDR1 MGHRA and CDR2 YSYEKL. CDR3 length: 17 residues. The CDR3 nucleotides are TGCGCCAGCAGCCAAACCCCCCGGACAGCGGATAACTATGGCTACACCTTC. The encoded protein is CASSQTPRTADNYGYTF.

CDR3 nucleotide sequence: TGCGCCAGCAGCTTGGATCGCTACGAGCAGTACTTC. As protein: CASSLDRYEQYF. V and J are TRBV5-1 and TRBJ2-7; D not resolved. V was trimmed by 0 bases and J by 3 bases, leaving 4 bases between them. Germline-derived CDR1 and CDR2 are SGHRS and YFSETQ. The CDR3 has 12 residues. The entire variable domain, with the rest obtained from reference TRBV5-1 and TRBJ2-7, is as follows: KAGVTQTPRYLIKTRGQQVTLSCSPISGHRSVSWYQQTPGQGLQFLFEYFSETQRNKGNFPGRFSGRQFSNSRSEMNVSTLELGDSALYLCASSLDRYEQYFGPGTRLTVT.

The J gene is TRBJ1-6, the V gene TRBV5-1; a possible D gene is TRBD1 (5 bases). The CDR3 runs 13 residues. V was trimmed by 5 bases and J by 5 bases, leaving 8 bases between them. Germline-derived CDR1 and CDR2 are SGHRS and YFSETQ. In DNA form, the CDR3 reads TGCGCCAGCAGGGGGACGGATAATTCACCCCTCCACTTT. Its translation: CASRGTDNSPLHF. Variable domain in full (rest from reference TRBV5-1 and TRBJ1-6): KAGVTQTPRYLIKTRGQQVTLSCSPISGHRSVSWYQQTPGQGLQFLFEYFSETQRNKGNFPGRFSGRQFSNSRSEMNVSTLELGDSALYLCASRGTDNSPLHFGNGTRLTVT.

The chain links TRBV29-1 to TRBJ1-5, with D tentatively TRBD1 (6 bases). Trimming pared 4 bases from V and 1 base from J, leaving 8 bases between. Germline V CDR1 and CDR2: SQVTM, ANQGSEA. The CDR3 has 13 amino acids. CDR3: CSVVDRSNQPQHF. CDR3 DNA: TGCAGCGTTGTTGACAGGAGCAATCAGCCCCAGCATTTT. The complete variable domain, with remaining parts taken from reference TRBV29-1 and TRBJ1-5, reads SAVISQKPSRDICQRGTSLTIQCQVDSQVTMMFWYRQQPGQSLTLIATANQGSEATYESGFVIDKFPISRPNLTFSTLTVSNMSPEDSSIYLCSVVDRSNQPQHFGDGTRLSIL.

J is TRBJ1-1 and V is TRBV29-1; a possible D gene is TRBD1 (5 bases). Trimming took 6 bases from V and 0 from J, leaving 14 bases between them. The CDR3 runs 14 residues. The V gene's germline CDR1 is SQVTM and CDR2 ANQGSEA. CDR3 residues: CSVGGLRMNTEAFF. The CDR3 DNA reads TGCAGCGTCGGGGGGTTACGTATGAACACTGAAGCTTTCTTT. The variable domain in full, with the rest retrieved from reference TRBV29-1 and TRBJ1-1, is SAVISQKPSRDICQRGTSLTIQCQVDSQVTMMFWYRQQPGQSLTLIATANQGSEATYESGFVIDKFPISRPNLTFSTLTVSNMSPEDSSIYLCSVGGLRMNTEAFFGQGTRLTVV.

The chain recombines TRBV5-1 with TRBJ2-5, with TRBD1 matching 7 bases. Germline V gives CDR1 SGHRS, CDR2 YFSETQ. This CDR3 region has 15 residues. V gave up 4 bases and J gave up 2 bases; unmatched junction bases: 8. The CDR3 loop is CASSTGTARQETQYF. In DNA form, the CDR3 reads TGCGCCAGCAGCACAGGGACAGCGAGACAAGAGACCCAGTACTTC.